This T cell receptor beta chain is drawn from a study of early T cells in non-severe SARS-CoV-2 infection (dated by TCRdb to the early 2020s). For context, the study as a whole: TCR sequencing used bulk RNA from unsorted whole blood, so alpha and beta chains could not be paired. Results the study describes overall, beyond this receptor: VDJdb matching was skewed toward anti-spike CD8 responses and likely underestimated virus-specific expansions, missing private and CD4 specificities.

Library preparation used 5' RACE. Sequencing took place on a NextSeq 500. The TCR library protocol attached unique molecular identifiers to individual cDNA molecules to correct for sequencing error and PCR bias. Both TCR alpha and beta chains were sequenced, and tight co-correlation was observed between alpha and beta sequence abundances in each sample. Concerning the study's data processing: Decombinator V4 was used to annotate TCR sequences for V gene, J gene and CDR3. TCRs were defined as expanded if a significant change between any two time points was detected under a Poisson model with p below 0.0001. TCR abundances were normalised to the total number of TCRs sequenced per sample and expressed as counts per million. TRAV1-2 paired with TRAJ12, TRAJ20 or TRAJ33 defined MAIT TCRs, while TRAV10 paired with TRAJ18 defined iNKT TCRs. VDJdb, accessed 1 November 2021, was searched for CMV, EBV and SARS-CoV-2 annotated TCRs, excluding TCRs annotated for multiple antigens. TCRdb reprocessing: public reads trimmed at Q25 with fastp, clones called with MiXCR, in-frame beta chains kept. When rows share a CDR3 protein, they turn into one entry using the most common DNA and genes. The authors' filters were not applied to this entry. This sample gives some 76,000 distinct CDR3 sequences in total; roughly an eighth of them show up just once. The top ten clones comprise roughly 13% of the sample.

A case-control design nested within a healthcare worker cohort in London, UK, was used, with weekly nasopharyngeal swab PCR tests and blood sampling performed. Healthcare workers were recruited between 23 and 31 March 2020, during the week of the UK lockdown, and were followed weekly for up to about 15 weeks. This clonotype was seen a handful of times. Its antigen is currently not known. One base away there is no much larger clone; base qualities are not given. The germline V gene (reference sequence) yields MNHNY for CDR1 and SVGAGI for CDR2. Counted from cysteine to phenylalanine, this CDR3 has 18 amino acids. CDR3 DNA is the only sequence kept; it has 54 bases, read in frame from the first base. Trimming costs V 0 bases and J 2 bases, and their ends lie 17 bases apart.

The specimen sequenced was whole blood. This clonotype was obtained from an adult who was a healthcare worker with PCR-confirmed SARS-CoV-2 infection or an uninfected control (not recorded which). The chain is assembled from TRBV6-6 and TRBJ1-5; tentative D gene TRBD1, with 6 bases matching. The base sequence is TGTGCCAGCAGTTACTCAATCGGGGGGCGGTCAGGCAATCAGCCCCAGCATTTT. This gives the protein CASSYSIGGRSGNQPQHF.